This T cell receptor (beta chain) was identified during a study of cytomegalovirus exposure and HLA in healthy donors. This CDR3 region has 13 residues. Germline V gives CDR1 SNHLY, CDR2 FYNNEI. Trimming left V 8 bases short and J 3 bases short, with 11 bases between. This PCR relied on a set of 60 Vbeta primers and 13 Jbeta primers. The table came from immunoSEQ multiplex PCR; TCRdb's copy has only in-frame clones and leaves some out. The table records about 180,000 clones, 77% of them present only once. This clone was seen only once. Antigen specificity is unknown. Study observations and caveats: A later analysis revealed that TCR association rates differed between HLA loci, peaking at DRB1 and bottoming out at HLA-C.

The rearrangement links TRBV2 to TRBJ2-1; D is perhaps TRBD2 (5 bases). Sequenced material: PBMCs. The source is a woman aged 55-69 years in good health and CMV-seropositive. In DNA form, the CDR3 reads TGTGCCAGCTCAAGGGAGTACTACAATGAGCAGTTCTTC. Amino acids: CASSREYYNEQFF. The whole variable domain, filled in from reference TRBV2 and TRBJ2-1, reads EPEVTQTPSHQVTQMGQEVILRCVPISNHLYFYWYRQILGQKVEFLVSFYNNEISEKSEIFDDQFSVERPDGSNFTLKIRSTKLEDSAMYFCASSREYYNEQFFGPGTRLTVL.